This T cell receptor (beta chain) comes out of a study of blood T cell repertoires in COVID-19. This clone was seen only a few times. TCRdb's table, derived via immunoSEQ multiplex PCR, lists solely in-frame clones and lacks some. The sample includes 200,000 to 250,000 clones, about 85% seen only once; the top ten take roughly 3%. In germline, CDR1 is MNHEY, CDR2 SMNVEV (reference sequence). The CDR3 sequence is 16 residues long. Trimming cost V 7 bases and J 2 bases; bases outside gene matches: 11. The sequence was obtained from a man between 18 and 35 years old with active or convalescent COVID-19. V and J are TRBV27 and TRBJ1-1; TRBD1 aligns across 9 bases. Material for sequencing was peripheral blood. CDR3 DNA: TGTGCCAGCAACTACCTTCCGGGACAGGGTAACACTGAAGCTTTCTTT. Protein: CASNYLPGQGNTEAFF.